These 29 T cell receptor beta chains were all obtained from the same sample, sequenced in a study of blood T cell repertoires in COVID-19. Using immunoSEQ multiplex PCR, the repertoire was profiled, and TCRdb retains in-frame clones only, with some absent. The repertoire holds 120,000 to 150,000 clones, with about nine tenths as singletons. The sequenced sample was PBMCs or T cells enriched from blood (not recorded which). The receptor source for this set is a woman aged 40 to 49 who had been exposed to COVID-19.

This chain joins TRBV9 and TRBJ2-1; maybe TRBD2 (6 bases). Deletions cut 3 bases from V and 1 base from J, with 11 bases between. The germline gives CDR1 SGDLS, CDR2 YYNGEE. The CDR3 is 15 residues long. The CDR3 sequence: CASSETSKSYNEQFF. In DNA, the CDR3 is TGTGCCAGCAGCGAGACTAGTAAGTCCTACAATGAGCAGTTCTTC.

J is TRBJ2-1 and V is TRBV12-5; D gene ambiguous. The ends were cut back, 5 bases at V and 0 bases at J, with 11 bases in the middle. This CDR3 has 15 amino acids. Germline lookup yields CDR1 LGHNT and CDR2 FRNRAP. For the CDR3, the DNA is TGTGCTAGTGGTCCCGGCGGTAGCTCCTACAATGAGCAGTTCTTC. Its protein is CASGPGGSSYNEQFF.

This chain joins TRBV6-5 and TRBJ1-5; 9 nucleotides line up with TRBD1. The ends lost 7 bases at V and 2 bases at J; junction bases unmatched: 6. Germline CDR1 and CDR2: MNHEY and SVGAGI. The CDR3 contains 15 residues. The CDR3 DNA is TGTGCCAGCACCCCGGGACAGGGAGGCAATCAGCCCCAGCATTTT. It codes for CASTPGQGGNQPQHF.

The chain couples TRBV11-2 to TRBJ2-2; D gene unclear. The ends were cut back, 5 bases at V and 3 bases at J, with 16 bases in the middle. The CDR3 runs to 16 residues. CDR1 and CDR2 from the germline V gene are SGHAT and FQNNGV. The CDR3 DNA is TGTGCCAGCAGCCTGACTCTTGAATGGTACACCGGGGAGCTGTTTTTT. Translated, it gives CASSLTLEWYTGELFF.

In this sample, this clone is medium-sized. DNA for the CDR3: TGTGCCACCAGCAGAGCGGGACAGGGGGCAGATACGCAGTATTTT. Protein product: CATSRAGQGADTQYF. The chain has TRBV15 and TRBJ2-3, with 11 positions matching TRBD1. The germline V gene encodes CDR1 LNHNV and CDR2 YYDKDF (reference sequence). J gave up 4 bases and V 1 base, and 1 base lay outside the gene matches. The CDR3 length is 15 residues.

V is TRBV19 and J is TRBJ2-2; a weak D match, TRBD1 (6 bases). This CDR3 has 15 residues. Trimming took off 9 bases at V and 1 base at J, with 15 bases between the two ends. CDR1 is LNHDA and CDR2 is SQIVND in the germline V gene (reference sequence). CDR3 loop: CASQKTGENTGELFF. CDR3 nucleotide sequence: TGTGCCAGCCAAAAGACAGGAGAGAACACCGGGGAGCTGTTTTTT.

The chain carries TRBV27 and TRBJ1-4; D possibly corresponds to TRBD1 (6 bases). Trimming removed 2 bases from V and 4 bases from J, with 8 bases in between. Germline values: CDR1 MNHEY, CDR2 SMNVEV (reference sequence). This CDR3 region has 14 residues. The CDR3 nucleotides read TGTGCCAGCAGTTTAAGGGGGTATAATGAAAAACTGTTTTTT. This translates into CASSLRGYNEKLFF.

This clone has more than one count but fewer than ten. V and J are TRBV5-4 and TRBJ2-5; 8 nucleotides line up with TRBD1. CDR1 and CDR2 from the germline V gene are SGHNT and YYREEE (reference sequence). The CDR3 consists of 16 residues. The V gene end was trimmed by 4 bases and the J gene end by 4 bases; junction bases not matched to a gene: 12. The CDR3 nucleotides read TGTGCCAGCAGCCCTCGAGGACAGGGAAGGAGAGAGACCCAGTACTTC. Translating gives CASSPRGQGRRETQYF.

This clone was seen only once. The V and J genes are TRBV18 and TRBJ1-1, with D unresolved. The germline V gene has CDR1 KGHSH and CDR2 LQKENI. V lost 5 bases, J lost 3 bases, and 10 bases lay in between. CDR3 length: 13 amino acids. CDR3 sequence reads: CASSESLDTEAFF. CDR3 DNA sequence: TGTGCCAGCTCAGAATCTTTAGACACTGAAGCTTTCTTT.

This sequence joins TRBV11-3 and TRBJ2-1, with TRBD1 matching 12 bases. Germline values: CDR1 SGHNT, CDR2 YENEEA. J lost 7 bases, V lost 1 base, and 11 bases had no gene match. This CDR3 region has 18 residues. The DNA for the CDR3 is TGTGCCAGCAGCTTAGCCTCTCCGGGACAGGGGGCGAGGAATGAGCAGTTCTTC. Amino acid sequence: CASSLASPGQGARNEQFF.

CDR3 nucleotides: TGTGCTAGTGGTCCCAGGGACAGGGGGACCTACGAGCAGTACTTC. Translating gives CASGPRDRGTYEQYF. This chain links TRBV12-5 with TRBJ2-7, with TRBD1 matching over 11 bases. After removal of 5 bases from V and 2 bases from J, the junction contained 5 bases not matched to a gene. This CDR3 is 15 amino acids long. Germline-derived CDR1 and CDR2 are LGHNT and FRNRAP.

The chain combines TRBV19 with TRBJ2-2; 10 bases fit TRBD1. CDR1 LNHDA and CDR2 SQIVND come from the germline V gene (reference sequence). With V trimmed by 7 bases and J by 7 bases, 9 bases remained unmatched. CDR3 size: 15 residues. CDR3 residues: CASMTGGFGVGELFF. Written as DNA, the CDR3 is TGTGCCAGTATGACAGGGGGCTTTGGGGTCGGGGAGCTGTTTTTT.

The chain is built from TRBV3-1 (or the pseudogene TRBV3-2) and TRBJ2-5; TRBD2 matches 13 bases. This CDR3 is built from 16 residues. The J segment lost 5 bases and the V segment lost 4 bases, leaving 7 bases of the junction unmatched. CDR1 is LGHDT, CDR2 YNNKEL, per germline (reference sequence). This CDR3 is CASSPGTSGTRETQYF. CDR3 nucleotides: TGTGCCAGCAGCCCGGGGACTAGCGGGACAAGGGAGACCCAGTACTTC.

The CDR3 here is CASSLEGLGIDEQYF. CDR3 nucleotides: TGCGCCAGCAGCTTGGAGGGACTAGGCATCGACGAGCAGTACTTC. This chain uses TRBV5-1 with TRBJ2-7; 8 positions agree with TRBD2. This CDR3 comprises 15 residues. The V segment lost 0 bases and the J segment 5 bases; nucleotides outside the gene matches: 7. CDR1 and CDR2 (germline): SGHRS, YFSETQ.

This chain uses TRBV20-1 with TRBJ2-7, with 12 bases that match TRBD1. The CDR3 sequence is 14 residues long. V dropped 3 bases and J dropped 7; count of bases not matched to a gene: 7. The germline CDR1 and CDR2 sequences are DFQATT and SNEGSKA (reference sequence). CDR3 coding DNA: TGCAGTGCTAGTCTGGGACAGGGGGCGAGGGAGCAGTACTTC. Its translation is CSASLGQGAREQYF.

This clone has more than one count but fewer than ten. The chain has TRBV2 and TRBJ1-6; TRBD1 is a possible D gene (5 bases). This CDR3 spans 12 amino acids. The V end was cut by 4 bases, the J end by 7 bases, with 5 bases between. The germline V gene has CDR1 SNHLY and CDR2 FYNNEI. CDR3 nucleotides: TGTGCCAGCAGTGGACAGAATTCACCCCTCCACTTT. Translation: CASSGQNSPLHF.

This sequence joins TRBV19 and TRBJ1-2; D is ambiguous. V was pared by 3 bases and J by 8 bases, with 13 bases between. CDR3 size: 13 residues. Per the germline V gene, CDR1 is LNHDA and CDR2 is SQIVND (reference sequence). CDR3 loop: CASSMSANAGYTF. CDR3 DNA sequence: TGTGCCAGTAGTATGTCCGCGAACGCGGGCTACACCTTC.

This rearrangement joins TRBV5-1 to TRBJ2-7; D is unclear. Trimming removed 1 base at V and 6 bases at J, with 5 bases between. The CDR3 totals 11 residues. In germline, CDR1 is SGHRS, CDR2 YFSETQ. The CDR3: CASSLSFEQYF. The CDR3 DNA reads TGCGCCAGCAGCTTGAGCTTCGAGCAGTACTTC.

The table lists this clone with a count of one. This sequence joins TRBV25-1 and TRBJ2-7, with TRBD1 matching over 7 bases. Trimming removed 7 bases from V and 0 bases from J; junction bases left unmatched: 6. The CDR3 totals 14 residues. Germline loops: CDR1 MGHDK, CDR2 SYGVNS. CDR3 nucleotide sequence: TGTGCCAGCAACCACAGGGGTCTCTCCTACGAGCAGTACTTC. This sequence encodes CASNHRGLSYEQYF.

This rearrangement joins TRBV7-9 to TRBJ1-4; D is possibly TRBD1 (5 bases). CDR1 and CDR2 (germline): SEHNR, FQNEAQ (reference sequence). The CDR3 covers 14 residues. The V gene lost 7 bases and the J gene lost 5 bases, with 14 bases spanning the gap. Here the CDR3 DNA reads TGTGCCAGCACCAATGGGGCAGCGAATGAAAAACTGTTTTTT. Translating gives CASTNGAANEKLFF. Variable domain in full (rest from reference TRBV7-9 and TRBJ1-4): DTGVSQNPRHKITKRGQNVTFRCDPISEHNRLYWYRQTLGQGPEFLTYFQNEAQLEKSRLLSDRFSAERPKGSFSTLEIQRTEQGDSAMYLCASTNGAANEKLFFGSGTQLSVL.

The V call is TRBV11-2, the J call TRBJ1-1; D uncertain. The germline gives CDR1 SGHAT, CDR2 FQNNGV. Trimming left V 2 bases short and J 7 bases short, with 8 bases between. The CDR3 loop spans 12 amino acids. CDR3 loop: CASSLMVGEAFF. CDR3 DNA: TGTGCCAGCAGCTTAATGGTCGGTGAAGCTTTCTTT.

This clone was observed a few times. This chain links TRBV6-4 with TRBJ2-3; 8 bases match TRBD2. Germline trimming cut 6 bases from V and 1 base from J; bases unmatched to any gene: 3. Looked up from germline, CDR1 is MRHNA and CDR2 is SNTAGT. The length of the CDR3 is 14 residues. The CDR3 sequence is CASSETSGTDTQYF. The CDR3 DNA follows: TGTGCCAGCAGCGAGACTAGCGGCACAGATACGCAGTATTTT.

Written as DNA, the CDR3 is TGTGCCAGCAGTTTGGTAGCGGAGTACAATGAGCAGTTCTTC. It codes for CASSLVAEYNEQFF. The rearrangement joins TRBV27 to TRBJ2-1; weak D call: TRBD2 (6 bases). Germline assignment: CDR1 MNHEY and CDR2 SMNVEV (reference sequence). V lost 3 bases, J lost 4 bases, and 10 bases lay in between. This CDR3 is 14 amino acids long.

This rearrangement joins TRBV20-1 to TRBJ2-5; TRBD2 aligns across 10 bases. The CDR3 has 15 residues. The germline V gene encodes CDR1 DFQATT and CDR2 SNEGSKA (reference sequence). The junction had 9 bases not matched to a gene; V was cut back by 3 bases and J by 5 bases. The CDR3 spells CSASSSGGVGETQYF. Here the CDR3 DNA reads TGCAGTGCTAGTTCAAGCGGGGGGGTAGGTGAGACCCAGTACTTC.

The sample holds one count of this clone. The gene calls are TRBV6-5 and TRBJ1-5, with D possibly being TRBD1 (6 bases). Deletions cut 8 bases from V and 3 bases from J, with 14 bases between. The CDR3 has 14 residues. The germline gives CDR1 MNHEY, CDR2 SVGAGI. The DNA for the CDR3 is TGTGCCAGCGGGGAATACAGGGTCAATCAGCCCCAGCATTTT. Protein: CASGEYRVNQPQHF.

This sequence joins TRBV3-1 (or the pseudogene TRBV3-2) and TRBJ2-1; 12 bases are shared with TRBD2. Germline V gene data show CDR1 as LGHDT and CDR2 as YNNKEL (reference sequence). The CDR3 runs 17 residues. The J segment lost 5 bases and the V segment lost 2 bases, leaving 7 bases of the junction unmatched. CDR3: CASSQRPGLAGDNEQFF. CDR3 sequence (DNA): TGTGCCAGCAGCCAACGTCCGGGACTAGCGGGTGACAATGAGCAGTTCTTC.

CDR3 sequence (DNA): TGTGCCAGCAGTGAAGGCCAGGGCATTAGCTACACCTTC. Its translation is CASSEGQGISYTF. This rearrangement joins TRBV6-1 to TRBJ1-2, with a weak D call TRBD1 (5 bases). V was clipped by 1 base and J by 9 bases, with 12 bases between them. The CDR3 totals 13 residues. CDR1 MNHNS and CDR2 SASEGT come from the germline V gene.

The genes are TRBV6-4 and TRBJ1-1; perhaps TRBD1 as D (5 bases). Trimming pared 2 bases from V and 1 base from J, leaving 5 bases between. This CDR3 has 13 residues. Germline values: CDR1 MRHNA, CDR2 SNTAGT. As DNA, the CDR3 is TGTGCCAGCAGTGACAGGGGGAACACTGAAGCTTTCTTT. Its translation: CASSDRGNTEAFF.

CDR3 sequence reads: CASSLYGLNTEAFF. In nucleotides, the CDR3 is TGTGCCAGCAGTTTATATGGGCTGAACACTGAAGCTTTCTTT. This sequence joins TRBV28 and TRBJ1-1, with D unresolved. The CDR3 is 14 residues long. Germline V gene lookup returns CDR1 MDHEN and CDR2 SYDVKM. V dropped 1 base and J dropped 0 bases, with 6 bases sitting between them.